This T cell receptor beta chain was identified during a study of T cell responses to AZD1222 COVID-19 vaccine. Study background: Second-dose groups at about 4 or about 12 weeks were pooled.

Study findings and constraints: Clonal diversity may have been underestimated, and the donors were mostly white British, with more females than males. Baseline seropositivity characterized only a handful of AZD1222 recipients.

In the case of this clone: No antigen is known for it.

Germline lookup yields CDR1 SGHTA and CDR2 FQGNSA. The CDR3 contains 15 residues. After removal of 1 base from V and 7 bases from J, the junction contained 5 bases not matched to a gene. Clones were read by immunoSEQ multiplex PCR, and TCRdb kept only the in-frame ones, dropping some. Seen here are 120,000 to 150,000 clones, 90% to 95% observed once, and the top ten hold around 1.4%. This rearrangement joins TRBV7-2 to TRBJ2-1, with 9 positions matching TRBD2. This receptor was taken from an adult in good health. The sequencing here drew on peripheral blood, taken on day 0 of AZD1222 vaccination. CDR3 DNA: TGTGCCAGCAGCTTAGGTACTAGCGGGTTGAATGAGCAGTTCTTC. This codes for CASSLGTSGLNEQFF.